The present TCR beta chain was sequenced within a study of cytomegalovirus exposure and HLA in healthy donors. Broader study findings: TCR beta sequences reportedly predicted the HLA-A and HLA-B alleles of most subjects accurately.

The PCR made use of 60 Vbeta and 13 Jbeta primers. Only in-frame clones appear in the TCRdb table, and some are missing; sequencing was by immunoSEQ multiplex PCR. This sample has some 110,000 clones, with around 76% found just once. A word on this clone: Its antigen is as yet unknown.

The clonotype originates from a woman between 55 and 75 years old in good health and CMV-seropositive. Sample: PBMCs.

The CDR3 DNA follows: TGCGCCAGCAGCCTGGACGGAGACTACGAGCAGTACTTC. This sequence encodes CASSLDGDYEQYF. The rearrangement links TRBV5-1 to TRBJ2-5; D is uncertain. The J call is doubtful: the DNA matches TRBJ2-7 better. The CDR3 is 13 amino acids. Per the germline V gene, CDR1 is SGHRS and CDR2 is YFSETQ.